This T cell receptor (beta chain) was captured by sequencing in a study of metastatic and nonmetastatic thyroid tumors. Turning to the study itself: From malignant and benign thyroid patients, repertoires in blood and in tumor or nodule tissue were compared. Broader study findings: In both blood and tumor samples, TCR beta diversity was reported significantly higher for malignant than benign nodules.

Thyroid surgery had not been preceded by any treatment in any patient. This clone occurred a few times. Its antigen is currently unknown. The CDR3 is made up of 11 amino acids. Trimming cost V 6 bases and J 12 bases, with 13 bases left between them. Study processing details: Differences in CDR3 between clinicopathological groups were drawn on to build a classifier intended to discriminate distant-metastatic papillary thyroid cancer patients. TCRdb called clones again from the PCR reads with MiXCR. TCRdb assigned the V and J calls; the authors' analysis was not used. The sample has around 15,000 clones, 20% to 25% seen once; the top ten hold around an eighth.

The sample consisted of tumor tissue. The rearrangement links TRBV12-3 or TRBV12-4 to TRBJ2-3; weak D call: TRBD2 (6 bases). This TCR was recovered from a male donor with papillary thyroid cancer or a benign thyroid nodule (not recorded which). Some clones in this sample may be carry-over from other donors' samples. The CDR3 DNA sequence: TGTGCCAGCAGCCCGGGGGAGACCCAGTATTTT. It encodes CASSPGETQYF.